Shown below are 21 T cell receptor beta chains from a single sample sequenced in a study of T cell repertoires in cytomegalovirus infection. Their antigens are not known. TCRdb re-called the reads through MiXCR, storing one row per CDR3 protein. The table has about 360,000 distinct CDR3 sequences, about 32% seen once. The specimen was cultured PBMCs, collected from culture after CMV antigen stimulation. The receptors here all came from a human donor in good health (CMV status not recorded). Some clones in this sample may be carry-over from other donors' samples.

This chain's CDR3 is CATSFYQGSQEKLFF. The CDR3 bases are TGTGCCACCAGCTTCTACCAGGGGTCGCAAGAAAAACTGTTTTTT. V gene TRBV15 combines with J gene TRBJ1-4; maybe TRBD1 (6 bases). Per germline, CDR1 LNHNV and CDR2 YYDKDF (reference sequence). The CDR3 length is 15 residues. V lost 5 bases and J lost 8, with 18 bases in between. Full variable domain (missing parts from reference TRBV15 and TRBJ1-4): DAMVIQNPRYQVTQFGKPVTLSCSQTLNHNVMYWYQQKSSQAPKLLFHYYDKDFNNEADTPDNFQSRRPNTSFCFLDIRSPGLGDTAMYLCATSFYQGSQEKLFFGSGTQLSVL.

The chain recombines TRBV7-3 with TRBJ2-5, with D unresolved. V shed 1 base and J shed 5 bases, with 14 bases lying between them. Germline V gene lookup returns CDR1 SGHTA and CDR2 FQGTGA. The CDR3 has 15 residues. The CDR3 region is CASSLMGNALETQYF. The CDR3 DNA sequence: TGTGCCAGCAGCTTAATGGGCAACGCCCTGGAGACCCAGTACTTC.

This clonotype was recorded at least ten times. This chain joins TRBV19 and TRBJ1-5; no clear D. There are 14 residues in the CDR3. The V end was cut by 2 bases, the J end by 7 bases, with 12 bases between. Germline lookup yields CDR1 LNHDA and CDR2 SQIVND (reference sequence). CDR3 DNA: TGTGCCAGTAGTATACCCCCCTCGGGCCAGCCCCAGCATTTT. It yields the protein CASSIPPSGQPQHF.

This clonotype was observed a handful of times. The V and J genes are TRBV7-8 and TRBJ2-7; possibly TRBD1 or TRBD2 for D (6 bases each). CDR3 length equals 15 residues. V lost 1 base, J lost 4 bases, and 14 bases lay in between. Germline V lookup: CDR1 SGHVS, CDR2 FQNEAQ. CDR3 sequence reads: CASSLGAGGGYEQYV. The DNA of the CDR3 is TGTGCCAGCAGCTTAGGTGCCGGGGGCGGATACGAGCAGTACGTC.

The chain is built from TRBV27 and TRBJ1-1; TRBD1 agrees at 7 bases. V gave up 1 base and J gave up 5 bases; unmatched junction bases: 13. The CDR3 is 17 amino acids. Germline V CDR1 and CDR2: MNHEY, SMNVEV (reference sequence). Here the CDR3 DNA reads TGTGCCAGCAGTTTATTTCCTATTGGTGCAGGGGGTACTGAAGCTTTCTTT. Translating it yields CASSLFPIGAGGTEAFF.

This clonotype was observed at least ten times. V and J are TRBV7-2 and TRBJ1-4; D gene uncertain. Deletions cut 2 bases from V and 4 bases from J, with 5 bases between. The V gene's germline CDR1 is SGHTA and CDR2 FQGNSA. The length of the CDR3 is 13 residues. The CDR3 nucleotides read TGTGCCAGCAGCTTAAGGAGTAATGAAAAACTGTTTTTT. Translated, it gives CASSLRSNEKLFF.

At least ten counts were recorded for this clonotype. The chain recombines TRBV7-2 with TRBJ2-3; D is uncertain. CDR1 and CDR2 (germline): SGHTA, FQGNSA. Trimming removed 1 base at V and 12 bases at J, with 14 bases between. This CDR3 has 13 residues. The CDR3, as DNA: TGTGCCAGCAGCTTAGTAAGGACCTCCGCCCAGTATTTT. Its protein is CASSLVRTSAQYF.

The chain has TRBV2 and TRBJ2-7, with D possibly matching TRBD1 (6 bases). With 6 bases removed from V and 2 bases from J, the gap between germline ends came to 17 bases. The CDR3 runs to 15 residues. Germline CDR1 reads SNHLY; CDR2 reads FYNNEI. The CDR3 coding sequence is TGTGCCAGCAGATCTAAGACAGGACCCACCTACGAGCAGTACTTC. It encodes CASRSKTGPTYEQYF. Filled out from reference TRBV2 and TRBJ2-7, the complete variable domain reads EPEVTQTPSHQVTQMGQEVILRCVPISNHLYFYWYRQILGQKVEFLVSFYNNEISEKSEIFDDQFSVERPDGSNFTLKIRSTKLEDSAMYFCASRSKTGPTYEQYFGPGTRLTVT.

This clonotype has a handful of counts. This chain links TRBV7-2 with TRBJ2-6, with D perhaps being TRBD1 or TRBD2 (5 bases each). Deletions cut 6 bases from V and 2 bases from J, with 8 bases between. CDR3 length: 14 residues. Germline V gene sequence: CDR1 SGHTA, CDR2 FQGNSA. The CDR3 DNA follows: TGTGCCAGCAGGGGGGTCCCTGGGGCCAACGTCCTGACTTTC. Protein sequence: CASRGVPGANVLTF.

The rearrangement uses TRBV4-3 and TRBJ2-6, with 11 nucleotides matching TRBD2. Germline V gene data show CDR1 as LGHNA and CDR2 as YSLEER. V lost 0 bases and J lost 0; bases outside the gene matches: 7. The CDR3 runs 20 residues. The CDR3 region has the DNA TGCGCCAGCAGCCAAGATCCCGGACTAGCGGGTAGCTCTGGGGCCAACGTCCTGACTTTC. Translated, it gives CASSQDPGLAGSSGANVLTF.

This clonotype appeared many times. This chain joins TRBV2 and TRBJ2-2; 10 bases agree with TRBD2. V was pared by 4 bases and J by 3 bases, with 17 bases of the junction left unmatched. Germline assignment: CDR1 SNHLY and CDR2 FYNNEI. The CDR3 spans 20 residues. The CDR3: CASSVRAGGLVGGYTGELFF. The CDR3 DNA is TGTGCCAGCAGTGTAAGAGCGGGAGGGCTTGTAGGAGGATACACCGGGGAGCTGTTTTTT.

This clonotype was seen only once. V is TRBV6-5 and J is TRBJ2-3; maybe TRBD1 (6 bases). The germline V gene encodes CDR1 MNHEY and CDR2 SVGAGI. The V end was cut by 2 bases, the J end by 5 bases, with 11 bases between. The CDR3 loop spans 14 amino acids. The CDR3 coding sequence is TGTGCCAGCAGTTACGGGGCAGGGGAAGATACGCAGTATTTT. Amino acid sequence: CASSYGAGEDTQYF.

This clonotype was counted between two and nine times. The V and J genes are TRBV6-5 and TRBJ1-1; unclear D gene. The CDR3 extends over 12 amino acids. Germline V gives CDR1 MNHEY, CDR2 SVGAGI. The V end lost 2 bases, the J end lost 4 bases, and 5 bases lay between the germline ends. CDR3 coding DNA: TGTGCCAGCAGTTACCCCCTCACTGAAGCTTTCTTT. Its translation is CASSYPLTEAFF.

The V and J genes are TRBV2 and TRBJ1-2; D gene unclear. The V end was cut by 6 bases, the J end by 9 bases, with 20 bases between. CDR1 SNHLY and CDR2 FYNNEI come from the germline V gene. This CDR3 has 14 amino acids. The CDR3 DNA is TGTGCCAGCAGAGATTCCCTCCCCGGGCTAAGCTACACCTTC. As protein: CASRDSLPGLSYTF.

This clonotype was picked up one time. The J gene is TRBJ1-5, the V gene TRBV12-3 or TRBV12-4; 7 bases fit TRBD1. Losses at the gene ends were 7 bases for V and 3 bases for J; bases not matched to a gene: 6. The CDR3 runs 14 residues. The CDR3 region has the DNA TGTGCCAGCACCCGGGACAGTTTCAATCAGCCCCAGCATTTT. Translation gives CASTRDSFNQPQHF.

This clonotype has a handful of counts. The chain employs TRBV12-3 or TRBV12-4 and TRBJ2-5; TRBD1 aligns across 7 bases. V was pared by 3 bases and J by 2 bases, with 3 bases of the junction left unmatched. There are 14 residues in the CDR3. The CDR3 nucleotides are TGTGCCAGCAGTTTCGGGGACAGTCAAGAGACCCAGTACTTC. Its protein product is CASSFGDSQETQYF.

As to this clonotype: This CDR3 fails to terminate in the conserved phenylalanine or tryptophan, so it likely reflects a read error. The V and J genes are TRBV28 and TRBJ2-5; tentative D call: TRBD2 (6 bases). CDR1 MDHEN and CDR2 SYDVKM come from the germline V gene. The CDR3 sequence is 15 residues long. Trimming stripped 5 bases from V and 3 bases from J, with 16 bases between. The CDR3 sequence: CASSLGGQRKETQYC. The CDR3 coding sequence is TGTGCCAGCAGTCTCGGGGGTCAGCGGAAAGAGACCCAGTACTGC.

The CDR3 here is CASSHDRTGYTDTQYF. As DNA, the CDR3 is TGTGCCAGCAGTCATGACAGGACAGGATACACAGATACGCAGTATTTT. J is TRBJ2-3 and V is TRBV12-3 or TRBV12-4; TRBD1 matches at 7 bases. The V gene end was trimmed by 5 bases and the J gene end by 2 bases; junction bases not matched to a gene: 10. CDR3 length: 16 residues.

The rearrangement links TRBV7-2 to TRBJ2-1; D gene unclear. This CDR3 comprises 13 residues. V was clipped by 5 bases and J by 7 bases, with 12 bases between them. The V gene's germline CDR1 is SGHTA and CDR2 FQGNSA. The CDR3 reads CASSLDLRNEQFF. The CDR3, as DNA: TGTGCCAGCAGCCTGGATCTACGTAATGAGCAGTTCTTC. The full variable domain, completed using reference TRBV7-2 and TRBJ2-1, is GAGVSQSPSNKVTEKGKDVELRCDPISGHTALYWYRQSLGQGLEFLIYFQGNSAPDKSGLPSDRFSAERTGGSVSTLTIQRTQQEDSAVYLCASSLDLRNEQFFGPGTRLTVL.

CDR3 DNA: TGTGCCAGCAGTTTGGACCGCGTAGGACAGGGGACCTATGGCTACACCTTC. It translates to CASSLDRVGQGTYGYTF. The rearrangement links TRBV12-3 or TRBV12-4 to TRBJ1-2; 9 nucleotides match TRBD1. V was pared by 3 bases and J by 4 bases, with 12 bases of the junction left unmatched. This CDR3 has 17 amino acids.

The chain combines TRBV11-2 with TRBJ2-2; D may be TRBD1 (6 bases). The germline V and J ends were trimmed by 5 bases and 5 bases, with 15 bases remaining between them. The CDR3 consists of 15 residues. Germline V lookup: CDR1 SGHAT, CDR2 FQNNGV. CDR3 nucleotide sequence: TGTGCCAGCAGCCTATCTACAGGGTGGACCGGGGAGCTGTTTTTT. Protein product: CASSLSTGWTGELFF.